These 22 T cell receptor beta chains were all obtained from the same sample, sequenced in a study of blood T cell repertoires in COVID-19. TCRdb's table, derived via immunoSEQ multiplex PCR, lists solely in-frame clones and lacks some. Of roughly 200,000 clones in the sample, more than 70% were seen once. Sequenced input: peripheral blood. The receptors here all came from a person aged 65 to 85 with COVID-19, enrolled during active disease.

V and J are TRBV28 and TRBJ1-1; no definite D call. This CDR3 has 14 residues. CDR1 is MDHEN and CDR2 is SYDVKM in the germline V gene. Trimming took off 3 bases at V and 4 bases at J, with 12 bases between the two ends. CDR3 DNA: TGTGCCAGCAGTTTGTCCAGGCGGGGCACTGAAGCTTTCTTT. It specifies CASSLSRRGTEAFF. Filled out from reference TRBV28 and TRBJ1-1, the complete variable domain reads DVKVTQSSRYLVKRTGEKVFLECVQDMDHENMFWYRQDPGLGLRLIYFSYDVKMKEKGDIPEGYSVSREKKERFSLILESASTNQTSMYLCASSLSRRGTEAFFGQGTRLTVV.

There are a few counts of this clone. The chain employs TRBV25-1 and TRBJ1-5, with a weak D call TRBD1 (5 bases). CDR1 and CDR2 (germline): MGHDK, SYGVNS. The CDR3 contains 13 residues. Trimming took 6 bases from V and 5 from J, leaving 11 bases between them. DNA for the CDR3: TGTGCCAGCAGAGGACACTACTATCAGCCCCAGCATTTT. This encodes CASRGHYYQPQHF.

The V and J genes are TRBV5-4 and TRBJ2-7, with 7 bases aligning to TRBD2. Trimming cost V 4 bases and J 3 bases; bases outside gene matches: 13. The CDR3 length is 16 residues. Germline assignment: CDR1 SGHNT and CDR2 YYREEE (reference sequence). The CDR3 is CASSGTTSERGYEQYF. CDR3 in DNA: TGTGCCAGCAGCGGTACCACTAGCGAAAGGGGCTACGAGCAGTACTTC. The whole variable domain, remainder taken from reference TRBV5-4 and TRBJ2-7, is ETGVTQSPTHLIKTRGQQVTLRCSSQSGHNTVSWYQQALGQGPQFIFQYYREEENGRGNFPPRFSGLQFPNYSSELNVNALELDDSALYLCASSGTTSERGYEQYFGPGTRLTVT.

The chain carries TRBV5-4 and TRBJ2-4, with a tentative D call TRBD2 (5 bases). V was clipped by 4 bases and J by 3 bases, with 17 bases between them. The V gene's germline CDR1 is SGHNT and CDR2 YYREEE (reference sequence). CDR3 size: 16 residues. In DNA, the CDR3 is TGTGCCAGCAGCCTTCCGGGGTCGGCCGACAAAAACATTCAGTACTTC. It translates to CASSLPGSADKNIQYF.

The chain links TRBV13 to TRBJ1-2, with TRBD1 matching over 9 bases. The length of the CDR3 is 13 residues. Losses at the gene ends were 5 bases for V and 6 bases for J; bases not matched to a gene: 4. In germline, CDR1 is PRHDT, CDR2 FYEKMQ (reference sequence). In DNA form, the CDR3 reads TGTGCCAGCAGCCCTGGGACAGGGAATGGCTACACCTTC. This sequence encodes CASSPGTGNGYTF.

The chain couples TRBV6-2 or TRBV6-3 to TRBJ1-6; no firm D call. Germline-derived CDR1 and CDR2 are MNHEY and SVGEGT. The CDR3 totals 14 residues. The V and J ends lost 2 bases and 9 bases respectively, with 11 bases between them. The CDR3 reads CASSYEGLGSPLHF. The CDR3 bases are TGTGCCAGCAGTTACGAGGGTCTCGGTTCACCCCTCCACTTT.

The chain joins TRBV7-2 to TRBJ1-1, with D possibly TRBD1 on 5 matching bases. Deletions cut 3 bases from V and 5 bases from J, with 16 bases between. Germline V CDR1 and CDR2: SGHTA, FQGNSA. The CDR3 contains 15 residues. The CDR3, as DNA: TGTGCCAGCAGCTTTCACCCCAGGGTGGGGACTGAAGCTTTCTTT. Translated: CASSFHPRVGTEAFF.

This clone was seen once. This chain links TRBV6-4 with TRBJ2-6, with D possibly matching TRBD1 (6 bases). CDR1 MRHNA and CDR2 SNTAGT come from the germline V gene. The ends were cut back, 6 bases at V and 9 bases at J, with 27 bases in the middle. The CDR3 has 18 amino acids. The chain's CDR3 is CASSVIQAEVWDNNVLTF. DNA of the CDR3: TGTGCCAGCAGCGTGATACAAGCTGAGGTGTGGGACAACAACGTCCTGACTTTC.

The CDR3 loop is CASSYRGLWTEAFF. In DNA, the CDR3 is TGTGCCAGCAGTTACAGGGGTCTGTGGACTGAAGCTTTCTTT. The rearrangement links TRBV6-2 or TRBV6-3 to TRBJ1-1, with D possibly matching TRBD1 (5 bases). This CDR3 has 14 amino acids. Germline CDR1 reads MNHEY; CDR2 reads SVGEGT. Between the trimmed V and J ends, which lost 2 bases and 5 bases, there was a span of 12 bases.

The V and J genes are TRBV24-1 and TRBJ2-3; 12 positions match TRBD2. Germline CDR1 is KGHDR and CDR2 is SFDVKD. The CDR3 has 17 amino acids. V lost 8 bases to trimming and J lost 3 bases; unmatched junction nucleotides: 11. CDR3 in amino acids: CATTLTSGSFATDTQYF. As DNA, the CDR3 is TGTGCCACCACATTGACTAGCGGGAGTTTTGCAACAGATACGCAGTATTTT.

The chain joins TRBV19 to TRBJ1-1; 7 nucleotides agree with TRBD1. The V segment lost 4 bases and the J segment 5 bases; nucleotides outside the gene matches: 10. Germline lookup yields CDR1 LNHDA and CDR2 SQIVND (reference sequence). This CDR3 contains 15 residues. As DNA, the CDR3 is TGTGCCAGTAGTACCGGGACAGCCCCGTCGACTGAAGCTTTCTTT. It translates to CASSTGTAPSTEAFF.

The V and J genes are TRBV5-6 and TRBJ1-1; no clear D gene. V shed 2 bases and J shed 3 bases, with 14 bases lying between them. CDR1 and CDR2 (germline): SGHDT, YYEEEE. The CDR3 totals 15 residues. The CDR3 DNA follows: TGTGCCAGCAGCTTCGGACTTGCCAGTGACACTGAAGCTTTCTTT. Its protein product is CASSFGLASDTEAFF. Full variable domain (rest looked up from reference TRBV5-6 and TRBJ1-1): DAGVTQSPTHLIKTRGQQVTLRCSPKSGHDTVSWYQQALGQGPQFIFQYYEEEERQRGNFPDRFSGHQFPNYSSELNVNALLLGDSALYLCASSFGLASDTEAFFGQGTRLTVV.

The chain combines TRBV28 with TRBJ2-2, with TRBD2 as a possible D gene (5 bases). The CDR3 covers 10 residues. V shed 6 bases and J shed 9 bases, with 5 bases lying between them. Germline V gene sequence: CDR1 MDHEN, CDR2 SYDVKM. The CDR3 here is CASSGRELFF. The CDR3, as DNA: TGTGCCAGCAGCGGGAGGGAGCTGTTTTTT.

This chain uses TRBV4-1 with TRBJ1-6, with D tentatively TRBD1 (5 bases). V dropped 1 base and J dropped 6 bases, with 10 bases sitting between them. Per germline, CDR1 MGHRA and CDR2 YSYEKL. The CDR3 contains 15 residues. The CDR3 DNA reads as TGCGCCAGCAGCCAAGGAAGGACACCTAATTCACCCCTCCACTTT. It codes for CASSQGRTPNSPLHF.

The chain couples TRBV28 to TRBJ2-3; 9 bases are shared with TRBD2. V lost 4 bases and J lost 2; bases outside the gene matches: 4. CDR1 and CDR2 from the germline V gene are MDHEN and SYDVKM. The CDR3 runs to 15 residues. The CDR3 loop is CASSSTSGYTDTQYF. CDR3 nucleotides: TGTGCCAGCAGTTCGACTAGCGGTTACACAGATACGCAGTATTTT.

The V call is TRBV7-8, the J call TRBJ1-1; 11 nucleotides match TRBD1. Germline-derived CDR1 and CDR2 are SGHVS and FQNEAQ. V dropped 5 bases and J dropped 5; count of bases not matched to a gene: 7. This CDR3 spans 15 amino acids. The CDR3 region has the DNA TGTGCCAGCAGCCCCCTAGGACAGGGGGCAACTGAAGCTTTCTTT. Protein product: CASSPLGQGATEAFF.

The rearrangement uses TRBV5-5 and TRBJ1-1; D remains unclear. The CDR3 covers 14 residues. Germline V gives CDR1 SGHKS, CDR2 YYEKEE (reference sequence). V gave up 1 base and J gave up 2 bases, with 9 bases separating them. CDR3 residues: CASSLQFLNTEAFF. For the CDR3, the DNA is TGTGCCAGCAGCTTGCAGTTTCTTAACACTGAAGCTTTCTTT. The complete variable domain, with remaining parts taken from reference TRBV5-5 and TRBJ1-1, reads DAGVTQSPTHLIKTRGQQVTLRCSPISGHKSVSWYQQVLGQGPQFIFQYYEKEERGRGNFPDRFSARQFPNYSSELNVNALLLGDSALYLCASSLQFLNTEAFFGQGTRLTVV.

The V call is TRBV27, the J call TRBJ1-5, with 10 bases identical to TRBD1. Trimming took 5 bases from V and 3 from J; bases not matched to a gene: 4. The germline gives CDR1 MNHEY, CDR2 SMNVEV (reference sequence). This CDR3 region has 15 residues. CDR3 loop: CASSPGTGANQPQHF. The CDR3 DNA sequence: TGTGCCAGCAGTCCCGGGACAGGGGCCAATCAGCCCCAGCATTTT.

This chain links TRBV18 with TRBJ2-7; 7 nucleotides line up with TRBD1. The junction had 5 bases not matched to a gene; V was cut back by 2 bases and J by 1 base. This CDR3 is 15 amino acids long. Per the germline V gene, CDR1 is KGHSH and CDR2 is LQKENI. CDR3 bases: TGTGCCAGCTCACCAAGGACAGGTAGTTCCTACGAGCAGTACTTC. Its protein is CASSPRTGSSYEQYF.

The chain employs TRBV5-8 and TRBJ1-2; TRBD1 is a possible D gene (5 bases). Germline-derived CDR1 and CDR2 are SGHTS and YDEGEE. The CDR3 is 15 amino acids. The germline V and J ends were trimmed by 1 base and 3 bases, with 13 bases remaining between them. The CDR3 region has the DNA TGTGCCAGCAGCTTGAGGGCAGGGTTGCACTATGGCTACACCTTC. Translation gives CASSLRAGLHYGYTF.

This clone has just one count. The V call is TRBV28, the J call TRBJ1-6, with 8 bases identical to TRBD1. Trimming at V came to 3 bases and at J to 4 bases, leaving 5 bases not matched to a gene. The CDR3 contains 16 residues. Germline CDR1 reads MDHEN; CDR2 reads SYDVKM. CDR3 sequence (DNA): TGTGCCAGCAGTTTGACAGGGGTACTGTATAATTCACCCCTCCACTTT. It encodes CASSLTGVLYNSPLHF.

The table lists this clone with a count of one. V is TRBV7-3 and J is TRBJ2-6; maybe TRBD2 (5 bases). The CDR3 has 15 residues. Trimming removed 8 bases from V and 0 bases from J, with 11 bases in between. Germline V gene sequence: CDR1 SGHTA, CDR2 FQGTGA. CDR3 coding DNA: TGTGCCAGCGGGGAGATACTCTCTGGGGCCAACGTCCTGACTTTC. It is translated as CASGEILSGANVLTF.